Following are 26 T cell receptor beta chains from one sample sequenced in a study of human T cells and chemical hapten exposure. Described time point: patch test 1, 2 weeks after DPC sensitization. The treatment was: therapeutic diphenylcyclopropenone sensitization with weekly scalp DPC. From the RACE reads, TCRdb called clonotypes with MiXCR, one entry per CDR3 protein. The table lists 95,000 to 150,000 distinct CDR3 sequences, approximately 15% of them singletons. Source: whole blood, taken in connection with sensitization to the hapten diphenylcyclopropenone (DPC). These receptors were collected from a man aged 18-30 years with alopecia areata. Some clones in this sample may be carry-over from other donors' samples.

In this sample, this clonotype turned up a few times. This chain uses TRBV10-3 with TRBJ2-6, with D perhaps TRBD1 (6 bases). CDR3 length equals 18 residues. V was pared by 0 bases and J by 1 base, with 13 bases between. The germline gives CDR1 ENHRY, CDR2 SYGVKD. In DNA form, the CDR3 reads TGTGCCATCAGTGAGTCGCCACAGGGCCTTTCTGGGGCCAACGTCCTGACTTTC. Translation gives CAISESPQGLSGANVLTF.

Only a few counts were recorded for this clonotype. The V call is TRBV11-1, the J call TRBJ2-1, with 13 bases matching TRBD2. This CDR3 spans 16 amino acids. Germline CDR1 reads SGHAT; CDR2 reads FQDESV (reference sequence). J was trimmed by 4 bases and V by 5 bases; bases with no gene match: 5. The CDR3 DNA is TGTGCCAGCAGCCGATGGACTAGCGGGGGATACAATGAGCAGTTCTTC. Protein sequence: CASSRWTSGGYNEQFF.

There are a few counts of this clonotype. CDR3 sequence reads: CASSERDRGYEQYF. In DNA form, the CDR3 reads TGTGCCAGCAGTGAGCGGGACAGGGGCTACGAGCAGTACTTC. The rearrangement links TRBV28 to TRBJ2-7; TRBD1 matches at 10 bases. The CDR3 covers 14 residues. Trimming cost V 5 bases and J 3 bases; bases outside gene matches: 4. The germline gives CDR1 MDHEN, CDR2 SYDVKM.

This clonotype was seen a handful of times. The V gene is TRBV7-3, the J gene TRBJ1-2; no clear D gene. Germline CDR1 reads SGHTA; CDR2 reads FQGTGA. V lost 6 bases and J 2 bases, leaving 10 bases between the germline ends. This CDR3 has 13 residues. CDR3 sequence reads: CASSPVGNYGYTF. The CDR3 coding sequence is TGTGCCAGCAGTCCGGTGGGCAACTATGGCTACACCTTC.

This clonotype was recorded a few times. This chain's CDR3 is CASSLSSRNYGYTF. The CDR3 nucleotides are TGTGCCAGCAGCTTATCGTCAAGGAACTATGGCTACACCTTC. The chain is built from TRBV7-9 and TRBJ1-2; D not certain. CDR1 is SEHNR, CDR2 FQNEAQ, per germline (reference sequence). The CDR3 has 14 amino acids. V was pared by 2 bases and J by 2 bases, with 9 bases between.

The genes are TRBV5-4 and TRBJ1-1, with D unresolved. Germline CDR1 is SGHNT and CDR2 is YYREEE (reference sequence). This CDR3 is 14 amino acids long. Between the trimmed V and J ends, which lost 0 bases and 3 bases, there was a span of 9 bases. The CDR3 bases are TGTGCCAGCAGCTTGGACGGCCTGGACACTGAAGCTTTCTTT. Its translation is CASSLDGLDTEAFF.

The chain is built from TRBV12-3 or TRBV12-4 and TRBJ1-1, with D perhaps TRBD1 (6 bases). Trimming removed 4 bases from V and 4 bases from J, with 13 bases in between. CDR3 length: 14 residues. CDR3 in amino acids: CASSSMTGGTEAFF. CDR3 nucleotides: TGTGCCAGCAGTTCGATGACAGGTGGCACTGAAGCTTTCTTT.

V is TRBV12-3 or TRBV12-4 and J is TRBJ1-2, with D uncertain. The CDR3 spans 14 residues. V was cut by 5 bases and J by 5 bases, with 15 bases left in between. For the CDR3, the DNA is TGTGCCAGCAGTGAGACCGGGCTTAGGTATGGCTACACCTTC. Translating gives CASSETGLRYGYTF.

V usage is TRBV5-6 and J usage is TRBJ2-5; D gene ambiguous. The CDR3 is 14 amino acids. The V and J ends lost 0 bases and 0 bases respectively, with 6 bases between them. Germline CDR1 and CDR2: SGHDT and YYEEEE. Here the CDR3 DNA reads TGTGCCAGCAGCTTGGTAGAGTACCAAGAGACCCAGTACTTC. Amino acid sequence: CASSLVEYQETQYF.

The gene calls are TRBV28 and TRBJ2-2; possible D gene TRBD1, 6 bases. V was clipped by 3 bases and J by 4 bases, with 15 bases between them. Per germline, CDR1 MDHEN and CDR2 SYDVKM. The CDR3 has 16 amino acids. Written as DNA, the CDR3 is TGTGCCAGCAGTTTTGAATACGGGACACTCACCGGGGAGCTGTTTTTT. Translated: CASSFEYGTLTGELFF.

This chain joins TRBV29-1 and TRBJ2-1; no definite D call. The CDR3 loop spans 11 amino acids. Germline lookup yields CDR1 SQVTM and CDR2 ANQGSEA. The V and J ends lost 0 bases and 9 bases respectively, with 6 bases between them. DNA of the CDR3: TGCAGCGTTGAAGATATCGGTGAGCAGTTCTTC. Translated, it gives CSVEDIGEQFF.

This clonotype was counted ten times or more. This rearrangement joins TRBV4-2 to TRBJ2-6; D gene unclear. Per germline, CDR1 LGHNA and CDR2 YNFKEQ. Trimming took 0 bases from V and 0 from J, leaving 9 bases between them. This CDR3 is built from 17 residues. CDR3 amino acids: CASSQDRLRSGANVLTF. CDR3 sequence (DNA): TGTGCCAGCAGCCAAGACAGGCTACGCTCTGGGGCCAACGTCCTGACTTTC.

This clonotype was observed a handful of times. The V call is TRBV4-1, the J call TRBJ2-5, with TRBD2 identical over 8 bases. The V and J ends lost 1 base and 4 bases, in that order; junction bases with no gene match: 5. CDR1 and CDR2 from the germline V gene are MGHRA and YSYEKL. This CDR3 region has 15 residues. CDR3 in amino acids: CASSQVFSGVETQYF. CDR3 bases: TGCGCCAGCAGCCAAGTCTTTAGCGGGGTAGAGACCCAGTACTTC.

This clonotype occurred a few times. V usage is TRBV28 and J usage is TRBJ2-7; 8 bases are shared with TRBD2. The V gene end was trimmed by 3 bases and the J gene end by 7 bases; junction bases not matched to a gene: 2. The CDR3 runs to 12 residues. In germline, CDR1 is MDHEN, CDR2 SYDVKM. The CDR3 bases are TGTGCCAGCAGTTTGGCTAGCGGGGAGCAGTACTTC. This gives the protein CASSLASGEQYF. Based on the CDR3 plus reference TRBV28 and TRBJ2-7, the full variable domain is DVKVTQSSRYLVKRTGEKVFLECVQDMDHENMFWYRQDPGLGLRLIYFSYDVKMKEKGDIPEGYSVSREKKERFSLILESASTNQTSMYLCASSLASGEQYFGPGTRLTVT.

V is TRBV12-3 or TRBV12-4 and J is TRBJ2-5; possible D gene TRBD2, 5 bases. The CDR3 has 13 residues. The V end lost 3 bases, the J end lost 5 bases, and 10 bases lay between the germline ends. In DNA, the CDR3 is TGTGCCAGCAGTTTGAGGGAAATGGAGACCCAGTACTTC. The encoded protein is CASSLREMETQYF.

The genes are TRBV6-6 and TRBJ2-5; 11 bases agree with TRBD2. J was trimmed by 1 base and V by 2 bases; bases with no gene match: 6. The CDR3 is made up of 17 amino acids. Germline values: CDR1 MNHNY, CDR2 SVGAGI (reference sequence). In DNA form, the CDR3 reads TGTGCCAGCAGTTACGAGCTAGCGGGGGGAATCCAAGAGACCCAGTACTTC. Translation gives CASSYELAGGIQETQYF.

The chain uses TRBV27 and TRBJ2-1; TRBD2 matches at 9 bases. CDR1 is MNHEY and CDR2 is SMNVEV in the germline V gene (reference sequence). V trimming: 5 bases; J trimming: 9 bases; junction bases outside the gene matches: 11. The CDR3 runs 15 residues. CDR3 coding DNA: TGTGCCAGCAGTCCAACCGGGACTAGCTACGGTGAGCAGTTCTTC. Encoded protein: CASSPTGTSYGEQFF.

This clonotype was observed a handful of times. This chain connects TRBV7-3 to TRBJ1-5; D is ambiguous. The V and J ends lost 5 bases and 6 bases respectively, with 11 bases between them. The germline V gene encodes CDR1 SGHTA and CDR2 FQGTGA. The CDR3 totals 13 residues. The CDR3 DNA reads TGTGCCAGCAGCGCGGAGGGTGGTCAGCCCCAGCATTTT. Its translation: CASSAEGGQPQHF. Based on the CDR3 plus reference TRBV7-3 and TRBJ1-5, the full variable domain is GAGVSQTPSNKVTEKGKYVELRCDPISGHTALYWYRQSLGQGPEFLIYFQGTGAADDSGLPNDRFFAVRPEGSVSTLKIQRTERGDSAVYLCASSAEGGQPQHFGDGTRLSIL.

This chain links TRBV25-1 with TRBJ2-1, with D possibly matching TRBD1 (5 bases). This CDR3 comprises 17 residues. Germline lookup yields CDR1 MGHDK and CDR2 SYGVNS. Deletions cut 2 bases from V and 4 bases from J, with 18 bases between. The CDR3 sequence: CASSEGAASRNYNEQFF. The CDR3 DNA reads TGTGCCAGCAGTGAAGGGGCAGCTTCCCGAAATTACAATGAGCAGTTCTTC.

The chain recombines TRBV27 with TRBJ2-7; perhaps TRBD2 as D (5 bases). Deletions cut 6 bases from V and 12 bases from J, with 21 bases between. Germline values: CDR1 MNHEY, CDR2 SMNVEV (reference sequence). The CDR3 contains 13 residues. The CDR3 DNA is TGTGCCAGCAGGGTTTTTGGAGGACGGGGATTGTACTTC. It specifies CASRVFGGRGLYF.

This clonotype was detected only a few times. The chain employs TRBV6-2 or TRBV6-3 and TRBJ1-5; tentatively, D is TRBD1 (5 bases). This CDR3 region has 16 residues. Trimming cost V 6 bases and J 5 bases, with 20 bases left between them. In germline, CDR1 is MNHEY, CDR2 SVGEGT. CDR3 sequence: CASSPGLRPTDQPQHF. Written as DNA, the CDR3 is TGTGCCAGCAGCCCGGGACTCCGGCCAACGGATCAGCCCCAGCATTTT.

V usage is TRBV12-3 or TRBV12-4 and J usage is TRBJ2-2; 8 bases map to TRBD2. CDR3 length equals 17 residues. V was pared by 10 bases and J by 6 bases, with 19 bases of the junction left unmatched. This chain's CDR3 is CATKGGWLAGMAGELFF. The DNA for the CDR3 is TGTGCCACCAAAGGTGGTTGGTTAGCGGGGATGGCCGGGGAGCTGTTTTTT.

This clonotype was counted between two and nine times. It is likely a read error, because the conserved phenylalanine at the end of the CDR3 is missing. No DNA is shown, since the ends of the CDR3 on it are uncertain; the CDR3 is the one TCRdb lists. The chain employs TRBV10-3 and TRBJ1-1; the tabulated D call, TRBD1, remains unverified against the DNA. The CDR3 region is 8 residues in length, termini included. CDR1 is ENHRY, CDR2 SYGVKD, per germline. The CDR3 sequence is CARDRAAV.

This CDR3 is CASSLAEGVAFF. DNA of the CDR3: TGTGCCAGCAGCTTAGCAGAAGGGGTGGCTTTCTTT. This chain joins TRBV7-2 and TRBJ1-1; possible D gene TRBD1, 5 bases. This CDR3 region has 12 residues. V was pared by 0 bases and J by 11 bases, with 10 bases between. Germline V gene data show CDR1 as SGHTA and CDR2 as FQGNSA.

This clonotype was detected ten times or more. This sequence joins TRBV12-3 or TRBV12-4 and TRBJ2-1; 7 bases fit TRBD2. Unmatched junction bases numbered 2, after V lost 2 bases and J lost 4 bases. The CDR3 runs to 14 residues. For the CDR3, the DNA is TGTGCCAGCAGTTTACCTAGCGGATACAATGAGCAGTTCTTC. As protein: CASSLPSGYNEQFF.

This clonotype was counted at least ten times. The rearrangement joins TRBV9 to TRBJ1-6; tentatively, D is TRBD1 (6 bases). The CDR3 is 14 residues long. Germline loops: CDR1 SGDLS, CDR2 YYNGEE. Trimming removed 3 bases at V and 4 bases at J, with 8 bases between. The CDR3 loop reads CASSGQAYNSPLHF. CDR3 nucleotides: TGTGCCAGCAGCGGACAGGCTTATAATTCACCCCTCCACTTT.